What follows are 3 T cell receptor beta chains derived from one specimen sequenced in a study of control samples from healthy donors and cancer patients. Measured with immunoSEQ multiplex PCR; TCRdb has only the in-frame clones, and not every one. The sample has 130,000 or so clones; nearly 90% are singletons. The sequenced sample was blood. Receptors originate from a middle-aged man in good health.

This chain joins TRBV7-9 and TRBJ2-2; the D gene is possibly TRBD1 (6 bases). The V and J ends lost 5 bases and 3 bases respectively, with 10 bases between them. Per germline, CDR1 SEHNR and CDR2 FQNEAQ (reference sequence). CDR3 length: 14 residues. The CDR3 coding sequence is TGTGCCAGCAGCCCGGACAGTTACACCGGGGAGCTGTTTTTT. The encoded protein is CASSPDSYTGELFF. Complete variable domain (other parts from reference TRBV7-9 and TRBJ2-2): DTGVSQNPRHKITKRGQNVTFRCDPISEHNRLYWYRQTLGQGPEFLTYFQNEAQLEKSRLLSDRFSAERPKGSFSTLEIQRTEQGDSAMYLCASSPDSYTGELFFGEGSRLTVL.

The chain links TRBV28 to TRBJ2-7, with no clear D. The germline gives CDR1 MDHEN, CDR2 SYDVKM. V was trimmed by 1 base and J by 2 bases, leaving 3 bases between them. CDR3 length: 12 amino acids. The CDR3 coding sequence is TGTGCCAGCAGTTTATACCCCTACGAGCAGTACTTC. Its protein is CASSLYPYEQYF.

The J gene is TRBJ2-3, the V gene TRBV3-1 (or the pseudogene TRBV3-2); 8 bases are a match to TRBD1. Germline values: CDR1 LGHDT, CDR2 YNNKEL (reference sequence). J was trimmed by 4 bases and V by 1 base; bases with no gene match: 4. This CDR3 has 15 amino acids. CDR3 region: CASSQAQGASDTQYF. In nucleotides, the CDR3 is TGTGCCAGCAGCCAAGCGCAGGGGGCCTCAGATACGCAGTATTTT.